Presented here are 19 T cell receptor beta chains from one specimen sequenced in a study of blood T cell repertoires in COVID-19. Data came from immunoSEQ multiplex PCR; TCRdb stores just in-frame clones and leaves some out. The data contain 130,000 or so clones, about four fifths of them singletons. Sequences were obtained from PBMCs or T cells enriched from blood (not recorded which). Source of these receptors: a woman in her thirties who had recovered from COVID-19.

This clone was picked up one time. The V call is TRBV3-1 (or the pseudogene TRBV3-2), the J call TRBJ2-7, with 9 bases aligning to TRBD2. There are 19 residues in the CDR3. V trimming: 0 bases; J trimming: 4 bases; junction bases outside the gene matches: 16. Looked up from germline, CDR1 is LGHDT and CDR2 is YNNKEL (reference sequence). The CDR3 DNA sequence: TGTGCCAGCAGCCAAGATAGGGGCGGGAGGGCCTCCCTCCTATACGAGCAGTACTTC. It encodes CASSQDRGGRASLLYEQYF.

The CDR3 DNA reads TGTGCCAGCAGTTGCCGGCAGGACTATGGCTACACCTTC. Protein sequence: CASSCRQDYGYTF. This rearrangement joins TRBV6-6 to TRBJ1-2, with no clear D. Deletions cut 4 bases from V and 3 bases from J, with 9 bases between. Looked up from germline, CDR1 is MNHNY and CDR2 is SVGAGI (reference sequence). CDR3 length: 13 residues.

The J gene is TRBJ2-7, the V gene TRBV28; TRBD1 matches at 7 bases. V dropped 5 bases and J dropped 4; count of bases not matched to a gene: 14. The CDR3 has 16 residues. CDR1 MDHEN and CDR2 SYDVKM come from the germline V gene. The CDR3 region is CASSPTRQGQGYEQYF. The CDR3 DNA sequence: TGTGCCAGCAGTCCAACACGACAGGGCCAGGGTTACGAGCAGTACTTC.

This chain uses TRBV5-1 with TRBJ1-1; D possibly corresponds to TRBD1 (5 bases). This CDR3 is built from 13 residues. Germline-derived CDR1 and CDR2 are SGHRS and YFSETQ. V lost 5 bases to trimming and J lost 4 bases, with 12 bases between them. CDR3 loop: CASRPRVGTEAFF. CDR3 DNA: TGCGCCAGCAGACCCAGGGTGGGCACTGAAGCTTTCTTT.

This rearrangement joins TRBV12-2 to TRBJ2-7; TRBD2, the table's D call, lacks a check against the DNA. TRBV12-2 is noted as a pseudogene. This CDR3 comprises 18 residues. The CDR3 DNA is TGTGCAAGTCGCTTAGCGAGGCGAGAAGCGGGAGCATCTCGCGAGCAGTACTTC. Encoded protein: CASRLARREAGASREQYF.

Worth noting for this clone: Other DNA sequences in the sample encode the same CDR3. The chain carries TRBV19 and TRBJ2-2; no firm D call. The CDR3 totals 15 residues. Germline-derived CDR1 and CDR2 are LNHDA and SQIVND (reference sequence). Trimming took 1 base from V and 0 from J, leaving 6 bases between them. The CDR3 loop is CASSIGAANTGELFF. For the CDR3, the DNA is TGTGCCAGTAGTATAGGGGCAGCGAACACCGGGGAGCTGTTTTTT.

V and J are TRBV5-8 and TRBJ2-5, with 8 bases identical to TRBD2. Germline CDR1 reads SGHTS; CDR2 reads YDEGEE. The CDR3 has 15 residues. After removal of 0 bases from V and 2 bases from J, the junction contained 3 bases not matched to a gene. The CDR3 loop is CASSLDSGGQETQYF. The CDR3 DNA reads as TGTGCCAGCAGCTTGGACAGCGGGGGACAAGAGACCCAGTACTTC. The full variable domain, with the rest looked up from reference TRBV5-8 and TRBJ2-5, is EAGVTQSPTHLIKTRGQQATLRCSPISGHTSVYWYQQALGLGLQFLLWYDEGEERNRGNFPPRFSGRQFPNYSSELNVNALELEDSALYLCASSLDSGGQETQYFGPGTRLLVL.

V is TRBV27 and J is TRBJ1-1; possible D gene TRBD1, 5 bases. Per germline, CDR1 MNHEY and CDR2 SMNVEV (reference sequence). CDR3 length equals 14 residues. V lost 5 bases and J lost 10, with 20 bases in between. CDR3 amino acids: CASSARAGQDGAFF. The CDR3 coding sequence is TGTGCCAGCAGTGCCCGGGCAGGGCAAGATGGAGCTTTCTTT.

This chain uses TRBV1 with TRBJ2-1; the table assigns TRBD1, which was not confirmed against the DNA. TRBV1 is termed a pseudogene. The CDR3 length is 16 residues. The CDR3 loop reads CTSSRKRTGFVNEQFF. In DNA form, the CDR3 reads TGCACCAGCAGCCGGAAGAGGACAGGGTTCGTCAATGAGCAGTTCTTC.

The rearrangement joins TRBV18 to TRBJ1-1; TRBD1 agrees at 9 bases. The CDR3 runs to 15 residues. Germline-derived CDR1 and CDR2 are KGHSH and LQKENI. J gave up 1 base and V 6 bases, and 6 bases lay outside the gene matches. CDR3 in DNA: TGTGCCAGCTCCACGACAGGGGGATCGAACACTGAAGCTTTCTTT. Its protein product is CASSTTGGSNTEAFF.

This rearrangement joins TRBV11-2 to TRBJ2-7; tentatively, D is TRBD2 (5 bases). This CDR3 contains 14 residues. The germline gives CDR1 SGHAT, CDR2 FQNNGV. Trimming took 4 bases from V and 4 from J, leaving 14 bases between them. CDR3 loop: CASSWGAETYEQYF. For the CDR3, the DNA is TGTGCCAGCAGCTGGGGAGCGGAAACTTACGAGCAGTACTTC.

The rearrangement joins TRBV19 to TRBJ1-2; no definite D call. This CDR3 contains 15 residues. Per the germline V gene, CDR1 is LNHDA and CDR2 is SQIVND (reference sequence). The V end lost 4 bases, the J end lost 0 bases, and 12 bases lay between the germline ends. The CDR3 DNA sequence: TGTGCCAGTAGTAGGTGGAGCACCGCTAACTATGGCTACACCTTC. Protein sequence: CASSRWSTANYGYTF.

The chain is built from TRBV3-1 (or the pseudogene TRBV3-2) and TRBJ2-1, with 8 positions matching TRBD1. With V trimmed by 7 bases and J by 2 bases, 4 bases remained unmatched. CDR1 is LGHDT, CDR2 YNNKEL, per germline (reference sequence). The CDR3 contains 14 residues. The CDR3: CASTLTGAYNEQFF. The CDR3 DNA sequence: TGTGCCAGCACACTGACAGGGGCCTACAATGAGCAGTTCTTC.

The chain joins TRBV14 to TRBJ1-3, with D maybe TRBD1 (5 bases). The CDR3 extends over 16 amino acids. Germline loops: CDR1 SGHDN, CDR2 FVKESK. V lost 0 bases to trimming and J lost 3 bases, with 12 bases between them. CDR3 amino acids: CASSQDPGGSGNTIYF. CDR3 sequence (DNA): TGTGCCAGCAGCCAAGATCCCGGGGGAAGTGGAAACACCATATATTTT.

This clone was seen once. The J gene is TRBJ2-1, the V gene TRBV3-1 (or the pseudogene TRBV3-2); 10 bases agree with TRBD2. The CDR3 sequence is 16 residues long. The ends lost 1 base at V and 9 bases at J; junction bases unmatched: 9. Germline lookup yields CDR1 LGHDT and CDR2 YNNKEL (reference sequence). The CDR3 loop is CASSQAAGTSASEQFF. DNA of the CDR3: TGTGCCAGCAGCCAAGCCGCCGGGACTAGCGCCAGTGAGCAGTTCTTC.

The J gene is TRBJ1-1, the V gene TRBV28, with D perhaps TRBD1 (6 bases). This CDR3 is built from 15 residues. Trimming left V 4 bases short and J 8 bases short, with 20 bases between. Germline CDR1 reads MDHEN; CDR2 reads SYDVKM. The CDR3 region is CASSSLLTGLREAFF. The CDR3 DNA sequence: TGTGCCAGCAGTTCCCTCCTCACAGGGCTACGCGAAGCTTTCTTT.

DNA for the CDR3: TGTGCCAGCAGCGACACAGGGAAGAGCACAGATACGCAGTATTTT. It specifies CASSDTGKSTDTQYF. The V and J genes are TRBV7-9 and TRBJ2-3; tentative D call: TRBD1 (6 bases). The CDR3 totals 15 residues. Between the trimmed V and J ends, which lost 5 bases and 0 bases, there was a span of 12 bases. Per germline, CDR1 SEHNR and CDR2 FQNEAQ (reference sequence). The whole variable domain, remainder taken from reference TRBV7-9 and TRBJ2-3, is DTGVSQNPRHKITKRGQNVTFRCDPISEHNRLYWYRQTLGQGPEFLTYFQNEAQLEKSRLLSDRFSAERPKGSFSTLEIQRTEQGDSAMYLCASSDTGKSTDTQYFGPGTRLTVL.

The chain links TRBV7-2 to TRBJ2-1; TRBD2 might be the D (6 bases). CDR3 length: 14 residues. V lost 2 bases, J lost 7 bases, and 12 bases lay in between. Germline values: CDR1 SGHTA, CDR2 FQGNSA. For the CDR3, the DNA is TGTGCCAGCAGCTTAACGGGAGTCGTAAATGAGCAGTTCTTC. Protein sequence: CASSLTGVVNEQFF.

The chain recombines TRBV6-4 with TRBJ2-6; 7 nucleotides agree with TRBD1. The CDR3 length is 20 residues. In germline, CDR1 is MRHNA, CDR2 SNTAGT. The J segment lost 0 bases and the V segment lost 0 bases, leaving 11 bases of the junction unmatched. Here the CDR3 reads CASSDSDRASGPSGANVLTF. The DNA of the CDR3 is TGTGCCAGCAGTGACTCTGACAGGGCGTCGGGGCCCTCTGGGGCCAACGTCCTGACTTTC.